One sample yielded the 32 T cell receptor beta chains listed below, sequenced in a study of shared clonotypes between healthy human individuals. CD45RO-negative, CCR7-positively selected cells formed the naive CD8 fraction, excluding terminally differentiated effector memory CD45RA+ cells. Using immunoSEQ multiplex PCR, the repertoire was profiled, and TCRdb retains in-frame clones only, with some absent. Of approximately 2,200,000 clones listed, roughly 91% were seen once; the top ten hold about 1.5%. Material: naive CD8+ T cells from PBMCs. Receptor source: a man aged 18 to 35 in good health. Some clones in this sample may be carry-over from other donors' samples.

This chain joins TRBV19 and TRBJ2-1; D is undetermined. From germline, CDR1 is LNHDA and CDR2 SQIVND (reference sequence). Trimming stripped 3 bases from V and 7 bases from J, with 22 bases between. The CDR3 is 17 residues long. As DNA, the CDR3 is TGTGCCAGTAGTATCTTCGTTTTTGCCGGAACCACAAATGAGCAGTTCTTC. This gives the protein CASSIFVFAGTTNEQFF.

J is TRBJ2-7 and V is TRBV21-1; the tabulated D call, TRBD2, remains unverified against the DNA. TRBV21-1 is labeled a pseudogene. This CDR3 has 14 amino acids. In DNA, the CDR3 is TGTGCCAGCAGCAAAAGGCGCCACGCGGTCGAGCAGTACTTC. It specifies CASSKRRHAVEQYF.

The chain's CDR3 is CASSLSSTSGTRSYEQYF. In nucleotides, the CDR3 is TGCGCCAGCAGCCTATCCTCAACTAGCGGGACCCGCTCCTACGAGCAGTACTTC. J is TRBJ2-7 and V is TRBV5-1; 10 nucleotides match TRBD2. Looked up from germline, CDR1 is SGHRS and CDR2 is YFSETQ. The CDR3 spans 18 residues. After removal of 4 bases from V and 0 bases from J, the junction contained 13 bases not matched to a gene.

The chain employs TRBV28 and TRBJ2-5; D possibly corresponds to TRBD1 (5 bases). The J call may be wrong; the DNA end is better matched by TRBJ2-7. The CDR3 covers 10 residues. Germline V gene lookup returns CDR1 MDHEN and CDR2 SYDVKM. CDR3 loop: CASGADEQYF. Here the CDR3 DNA reads TGTGCCAGCGGGGCCGACGAGCAGTACTTC.

The chain is built from TRBV21-1 and TRBJ1-1; the table names TRBD1, a call not compared with the DNA. TRBV21-1 corresponds to a pseudogene. CDR3 length equals 13 residues. In nucleotides, the CDR3 is TGTGCCAGCAGCAACGCCGGGACAGCCGGTGCTTTCTTT. Translating it yields CASSNAGTAGAFF.

This sequence joins TRBV9 and TRBJ2-7, with D possibly being TRBD2 (6 bases). Germline CDR1 and CDR2: SGDLS and YYNGEE. V lost 3 bases and J 6 bases, leaving 16 bases between the germline ends. The CDR3 is made up of 14 amino acids. CDR3 coding DNA: TGTGCCAGCAGCGCAGATAACGGGGGTGGCGAGCAGTACTTC. It specifies CASSADNGGGEQYF.

This chain joins TRBV19 and TRBJ1-5; a possible D gene is TRBD1 (6 bases). Germline V gives CDR1 LNHDA, CDR2 SQIVND (reference sequence). The CDR3 spans 15 residues. Trimming left V 7 bases short and J 0 bases short, with 13 bases between. DNA of the CDR3: TGTGCCAGTAACCTGGACAGCGATAGCAATCAGCCCCAGCATTTT. Amino acids: CASNLDSDSNQPQHF. The whole variable domain, remainder taken from reference TRBV19 and TRBJ1-5, is DGGITQSPKYLFRKEGQNVTLSCEQNLNHDAMYWYRQDPGQGLRLIYYSQIVNDFQKGDIAEGYSVSREKKESFPLTVTSAQKNPTAFYLCASNLDSDSNQPQHFGDGTRLSIL.

The genes are TRBV4-1 and TRBJ2-7, with no clear D. The V gene's germline CDR1 is MGHRA and CDR2 YSYEKL. Trimming left V 1 base short and J 0 bases short, with 7 bases between. The CDR3 extends over 14 amino acids. CDR3 coding DNA: TGCGCCAGCAGCCAAGTACCTGACTCCTACGAGCAGTACTTC. Its translation: CASSQVPDSYEQYF.

The chain joins TRBV15 to TRBJ2-1, with D unresolved. V dropped 0 bases and J dropped 3 bases, with 9 bases sitting between them. The CDR3 consists of 15 residues. Germline V gene data show CDR1 as LNHNV and CDR2 as YYDKDF (reference sequence). CDR3 residues: CATSRDAEYYNEQFF. CDR3 nucleotide sequence: TGTGCCACCAGCAGAGATGCGGAATACTACAATGAGCAGTTCTTC.

J is TRBJ2-7 and V is TRBV15; 11 bases match TRBD1. The ends lost 5 bases at V and 3 bases at J; junction bases unmatched: 6. Germline values: CDR1 LNHNV, CDR2 YYDKDF (reference sequence). There are 15 residues in the CDR3. CDR3 bases: TGTGCCACCAGCGCCGGGACAGGGGGTATCTACGAGCAGTACTTC. As protein: CATSAGTGGIYEQYF.

V gene TRBV29-1 combines with J gene TRBJ2-5; D is undetermined. The CDR3 runs to 16 residues. Trimming stripped 0 bases from V and 5 bases from J, with 19 bases between. The germline CDR1 and CDR2 sequences are SQVTM and ANQGSEA. CDR3 in amino acids: CSVEDTRHQSVETQYF. CDR3 coding DNA: TGCAGCGTTGAAGATACTCGGCACCAGTCCGTGGAGACCCAGTACTTC. The full variable domain, its missing parts supplied by reference TRBV29-1 and TRBJ2-5, is SAVISQKPSRDICQRGTSLTIQCQVDSQVTMMFWYRQQPGQSLTLIATANQGSEATYESGFVIDKFPISRPNLTFSTLTVSNMSPEDSSIYLCSVEDTRHQSVETQYFGPGTRLLVL.

Note on this clone: The same CDR3 also results from other DNA sequences found in this sample. The rearrangement uses TRBV6-5 and TRBJ2-1; D uncertain. CDR1 MNHEY and CDR2 SVGAGI come from the germline V gene. With 3 bases removed from V and 1 base from J, the gap between germline ends came to 10 bases. The CDR3 spans 15 residues. CDR3 loop: CASSYGDSSYNEQFF. DNA for the CDR3: TGTGCCAGCAGTTATGGAGATTCTTCCTACAATGAGCAGTTCTTC.

The V and J genes are TRBV28 and TRBJ1-1; no definite D call. The CDR3 spans 13 residues. The V end lost 6 bases, the J end lost 4 bases, and 12 bases lay between the germline ends. The germline V gene encodes CDR1 MDHEN and CDR2 SYDVKM. CDR3 sequence (DNA): TGTGCCAGCAGCCGGGATAGCGGCACTGAAGCTTTCTTT. Translated, it gives CASSRDSGTEAFF.

The chain recombines TRBV7-9 with TRBJ2-1, with 10 bases that match TRBD2. Losses at the gene ends were 5 bases for V and 6 bases for J; bases not matched to a gene: 7. Germline-derived CDR1 and CDR2 are SEHNR and FQNEAQ (reference sequence). This CDR3 has 15 residues. Here the CDR3 reads CASSELAGVGNEQFF. The CDR3 coding sequence is TGTGCCAGCAGCGAGCTAGCGGGAGTTGGCAATGAGCAGTTCTTC.

The chain recombines TRBV7-2 with TRBJ2-1; a possible D gene is TRBD2 (6 bases). With 0 bases removed from V and 0 bases from J, the gap between germline ends came to 12 bases. CDR3 size: 17 residues. Germline values: CDR1 SGHTA, CDR2 FQGNSA. Here the CDR3 reads CASSLAETSLSYNEQFF. The DNA of the CDR3 is TGTGCCAGCAGCTTAGCGGAAACTAGCCTCTCCTACAATGAGCAGTTCTTC.

The chain recombines TRBV10-1 with TRBJ2-7; maybe TRBD1 (6 bases). The V gene's germline CDR1 is WNHNN and CDR2 SYGVQD (reference sequence). The CDR3 runs to 15 residues. V was pared by 5 bases and J by 2 bases, with 16 bases between. CDR3 loop: CASSPKRQVPYEQYF. In DNA, the CDR3 is TGCGCCAGCAGTCCGAAAAGACAGGTGCCCTACGAGCAGTACTTC.

Here the CDR3 DNA reads TGTGCCAGCAGTCGGGACAGTTCTGGGGCCAACGTCCTGACTTTC. The encoded protein is CASSRDSSGANVLTF. The chain uses TRBV7-8 and TRBJ2-6; 7 bases are a match to TRBD1. Trimming removed 6 bases from V and 1 base from J; junction bases left unmatched: 3. This CDR3 contains 15 residues. Germline-derived CDR1 and CDR2 are SGHVS and FQNEAQ. The full variable domain, its missing parts supplied by reference TRBV7-8 and TRBJ2-6, is GAGVSQSPRYKVAKRGQDVALRCDPISGHVSLFWYQQALGQGPEFLTYFQNEAQLDKSGLPSDRFFAERPEGSVSTLKIQRTQQEDSAVYLCASSRDSSGANVLTFGAGSRLTVL.

The chain couples TRBV4-1 to TRBJ2-5, with 9 bases lining up with TRBD2. V gave up 4 bases and J gave up 5 bases; unmatched junction bases: 11. Per the germline V gene, CDR1 is MGHRA and CDR2 is YSYEKL. CDR3 size: 16 residues. CDR3 loop: CASSPEGGRAWETQYF. CDR3 in DNA: TGCGCCAGCAGCCCCGAGGGCGGGAGGGCCTGGGAGACCCAGTACTTC.

In this sample, this clone turned up once. The CDR3 protein is CASSLPPGQGYEAFF. The CDR3 DNA is TGTGCCAGCAGCTTACCCCCGGGACAGGGGTATGAAGCTTTCTTT. The J gene is TRBJ1-1, the V gene TRBV7-9; TRBD1 aligns across 10 bases. V trimming: 2 bases; J trimming: 7 bases; junction bases outside the gene matches: 7. The CDR3 has 15 amino acids. Germline values: CDR1 SEHNR, CDR2 FQNEAQ (reference sequence).

The chain joins TRBV2 to TRBJ2-1; D might be TRBD2 (5 bases). Germline V gene sequence: CDR1 SNHLY, CDR2 FYNNEI. The CDR3 spans 13 residues. V dropped 6 bases and J dropped 5 bases, with 11 bases sitting between them. The CDR3 DNA is TGTGCCAGCAGGGTTAGAGGGAACAATGAGCAGTTCTTC. Amino acid sequence: CASRVRGNNEQFF.

In DNA form, the CDR3 reads TGTGCCAGCAGTTACTCCGTGGGGGACTGGGACACTGAAGCTTTCTTT. Translating it yields CASSYSVGDWDTEAFF. The chain couples TRBV6-5 to TRBJ1-1; D may be TRBD1 (5 bases). The CDR3 has 16 residues. V gave up 0 bases and J gave up 3 bases, with 14 bases separating them. From germline, CDR1 is MNHEY and CDR2 SVGAGI.

This clone is a singleton in its sample. The genes are TRBV27 and TRBJ1-5, with D possibly TRBD1 on 5 matching bases. This CDR3 contains 13 residues. Trimming cost V 6 bases and J 7 bases, with 13 bases left between them. Germline CDR1 is MNHEY and CDR2 is SMNVEV (reference sequence). CDR3 protein: CASSRGVGQPQHF. The CDR3 DNA follows: TGTGCCAGCAGCCGAGGGGTGGGACAGCCCCAGCATTTT.

The chain is built from TRBV7-9 and TRBJ2-3; D ambiguous. Per the germline V gene, CDR1 is SEHNR and CDR2 is FQNEAQ (reference sequence). CDR3 length: 14 amino acids. V was cut by 1 base and J by 6 bases, with 11 bases left in between. CDR3 sequence reads: CASSLGPPDDTQYF. In DNA form, the CDR3 reads TGTGCCAGCAGCTTAGGTCCCCCGGATGATACGCAGTATTTT.

The chain uses TRBV13 and TRBJ2-3; 13 bases line up with TRBD2. J lost 5 bases, V lost 4 bases, and 6 bases had no gene match. This CDR3 comprises 16 residues. CDR1 is PRHDT, CDR2 FYEKMQ, per germline (reference sequence). Here the CDR3 DNA reads TGTGCCAGCAGCTCTTGGGGACTAGCGGGGCGAGATACGCAGTATTTT. This translates into CASSSWGLAGRDTQYF.

This chain uses TRBV11-2 with TRBJ2-7; TRBD1 matches 7 bases. In germline, CDR1 is SGHAT, CDR2 FQNNGV. This CDR3 has 15 amino acids. J gave up 3 bases and V 5 bases, and 10 bases lay outside the gene matches. The CDR3 DNA is TGTGCCAGCAGCGACATTCCGGGACAGTACTACGAGCAGTACTTC. The encoded protein is CASSDIPGQYYEQYF.

This chain uses TRBV6-6 with TRBJ2-7; TRBD1 or TRBD2 may be the D gene (5 bases each). V was cut by 2 bases and J by 3 bases, with 14 bases left in between. Germline V gene lookup returns CDR1 MNHNY and CDR2 SVGAGI (reference sequence). The CDR3 runs to 15 residues. CDR3 DNA sequence: TGTGCCAGCAGTTACATGTGGGAGAGGGGCTACGAGCAGTACTTC. This sequence encodes CASSYMWERGYEQYF.

The rearrangement joins TRBV27 to TRBJ1-3; D possibly corresponds to TRBD1 (5 bases). Deletions cut 2 bases from V and 4 bases from J, with 15 bases between. The length of the CDR3 is 16 residues. Per germline, CDR1 MNHEY and CDR2 SMNVEV (reference sequence). CDR3 amino acids: CASSLTPGGYGNTIYF. In nucleotides, the CDR3 is TGTGCCAGCAGTTTAACCCCCGGGGGGTACGGAAACACCATATATTTT.

For the CDR3, the DNA is TGCGCCAGCAGCCAAGATCGGGACAGTACTGCAACTAATGAAAAACTGTTTTTT. Protein product: CASSQDRDSTATNEKLFF. The chain has TRBV4-3 and TRBJ1-4, with TRBD1 matching 7 bases. CDR1 LGHNA and CDR2 YSLEER come from the germline V gene. V shed 0 bases, J shed 0 bases, and the junction held 7 bases outside the gene matches. The CDR3 sequence is 18 residues long.

The chain has TRBV27 and TRBJ1-2; D is uncertain. V lost 2 bases, J lost 5 bases, and 12 bases lay in between. CDR1 and CDR2 from the germline V gene are MNHEY and SMNVEV (reference sequence). The CDR3 runs to 14 residues. The CDR3 DNA is TGTGCCAGCAGTTTAGGGCCGACCGCTTATGGCTACACCTTC. Encoded protein: CASSLGPTAYGYTF.

With respect to this clone: Other DNA sequences in the same sample also yield this CDR3. V and J are TRBV19 and TRBJ2-2; no clear D. The CDR3 totals 14 residues. CDR1 and CDR2 from the germline V gene are LNHDA and SQIVND (reference sequence). Trimming cost V 3 bases and J 1 base, with 6 bases left between them. The CDR3 DNA reads TGTGCCAGTAGTATTGTGGGGAACACCGGGGAGCTGTTTTTT. This codes for CASSIVGNTGELFF.

This chain uses TRBV4-1 with TRBJ2-1; 8 bases match TRBD2. Looked up from germline, CDR1 is MGHRA and CDR2 is YSYEKL. This CDR3 spans 16 amino acids. Trimming removed 1 base from V and 9 bases from J; junction bases left unmatched: 11. CDR3 in DNA: TGCGCCAGCAGCCAAGGAGGCCCTAGCGGGTATCCTGAGCAGTTCTTC. Protein product: CASSQGGPSGYPEQFF.

The V gene is TRBV11-2, the J gene TRBJ2-1; the match to TRBD2 covers 7 bases. This CDR3 is 18 amino acids long. Unmatched junction bases numbered 17, after V lost 4 bases and J lost 5 bases. CDR1 and CDR2 (germline): SGHAT, FQNNGV. CDR3 residues: CASSSPTSSAPPDNEQFF. CDR3 sequence (DNA): TGTGCCAGCAGCTCCCCGACTAGCTCTGCCCCTCCTGACAATGAGCAGTTCTTC.